This entry is about one T cell receptor (beta chain). The antigen remains unidentified. In germline, CDR1 is MNHNS, CDR2 SASEGT. The CDR3 covers 18 residues. The V gene lost 0 bases and the J gene lost 0 bases, with 15 bases spanning the gap. Amplification used 60 Vbeta primers and 13 Jbeta primers. Sequencing used immunoSEQ multiplex PCR; TCRdb keeps in-frame clones, though not all of them. The table lists around 130,000 clones, 80% of them singletons. The entry originates in a study of cytomegalovirus exposure and HLA in healthy donors. Overall study context: HLA-typed donors contributed 80 million or so unique TCRs, which were held in an early data release. Among the approximately 380 donors who were genotyped, 70% to 90% fell in the genetic ancestry cluster that is associated with self-reported Caucasian donors.

Broader study findings: Roughly uniform depth of sequencing across donors was assumed in presence/absence analyses. The authors later found HLA-associated TCR beta chains more clonally expanded than equally common others.

This TCR was recovered from a male donor in good health and CMV-seronegative. Sequenced input: PBMCs. The chain couples TRBV6-1 to TRBJ1-5; D unclear. The CDR3 DNA reads TGTGCCAGCAGTGAAGCGTTGGAGGGCCGATATAGCAATCAGCCCCAGCATTTT. Its protein product is CASSEALEGRYSNQPQHF.